This TCR beta chain derives from a study of T-cell reconstitution after alpha-beta-depleted transplantation in children. Germline V gives CDR1 SGHRS, CDR2 YFSETQ. The CDR3 sequence is 15 residues long. Trimming took off 4 bases at V and 3 bases at J, with 16 bases between the two ends. Library preparation (for TCRbeta) was performed with unique molecular identifiers. TCRdb re-called the PCR reads through MiXCR, storing one row per CDR3 protein. Of fewer than 550,000 distinct CDR3 sequences in the sample, more than 9.5% were seen once. This clonotype was detected many times. The chain is built from TRBV5-1 and TRBJ2-5; D unclear. This receptor was obtained from a female patient between 2 and 15 years old who had a stem cell transplant for aplastic anemia, so the T cells may come from the graft donor. The sequencing used PBMCs, mostly from graft donor cells, collected 180 days after TCRalphabeta/CD19-depleted stem cell transplant. The CDR3 DNA follows: TGCGCCAGCAGCCCGGACGGCCGAAGGAAAGAGACCCAGTACTTC. It codes for CASSPDGRRKETQYF.